This T cell receptor (beta chain) was observed in a study of siplizumab effects on memory and regulatory T cells. The CDR3 is 16 amino acids. CDR1 and CDR2 from the germline V gene are SGDLS and YYNGEE. The J segment lost 5 bases and the V segment lost 4 bases, leaving 11 bases of the junction unmatched. Study results and caveats: Just a small share of alloreactive clones was traced back to unstimulated subsets. On average, about 69% of mappable alloreactive CD4+ clones were Treg-derived under siplizumab, against less than 35% in controls. A significant reduction in alloreactive sequences traceable to unstimulated CD4+ memory cells was produced by siplizumab. Confirmation was lacking for the suppressive function of proliferating Tregs derived from siplizumab cultures.

In regard to this clone: The target antigen is unknown.

Clones were sequenced by immunoSEQ multiplex PCR, and TCRdb holds only the in-frame ones, with some missing. The sample lists fewer than 120,000 clones, roughly 89% occurring once. The sequence came from a human donor in good health. The sequencing sample was made of CD4+ T cells sorted from blood. This sequence joins TRBV9 and TRBJ1-1; 10 nucleotides agree with TRBD1. The CDR3 region has the DNA TGTGCCAGCAGCCCAGAGACAGGGGGCGTATGGACTGAAGCTTTCTTT. This sequence encodes CASSPETGGVWTEAFF. Full variable domain (missing parts from reference TRBV9 and TRBJ1-1): DSGVTQTPKHLITATGQRVTLRCSPRSGDLSVYWYQQSLDQGLQFLIQYYNGEERAKGNILERFSAQQFPDLHSELNLSSLELGDSALYFCASSPETGGVWTEAFFGQGTRLTVV.